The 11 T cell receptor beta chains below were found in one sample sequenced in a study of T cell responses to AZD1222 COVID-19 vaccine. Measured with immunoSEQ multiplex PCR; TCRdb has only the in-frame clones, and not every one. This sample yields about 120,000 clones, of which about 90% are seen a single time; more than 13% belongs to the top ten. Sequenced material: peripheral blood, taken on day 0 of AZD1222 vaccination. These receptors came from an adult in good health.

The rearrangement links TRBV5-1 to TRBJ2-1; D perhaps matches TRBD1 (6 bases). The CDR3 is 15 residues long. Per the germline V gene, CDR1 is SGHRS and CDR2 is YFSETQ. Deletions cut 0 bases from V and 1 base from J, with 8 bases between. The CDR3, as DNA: TGCGCCAGCAGCTTGGACAGGGTGTCCTACAATGAGCAGTTCTTC. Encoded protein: CASSLDRVSYNEQFF. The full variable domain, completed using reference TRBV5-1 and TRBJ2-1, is KAGVTQTPRYLIKTRGQQVTLSCSPISGHRSVSWYQQTPGQGLQFLFEYFSETQRNKGNFPGRFSGRQFSNSRSEMNVSTLELGDSALYLCASSLDRVSYNEQFFGPGTRLTVL.

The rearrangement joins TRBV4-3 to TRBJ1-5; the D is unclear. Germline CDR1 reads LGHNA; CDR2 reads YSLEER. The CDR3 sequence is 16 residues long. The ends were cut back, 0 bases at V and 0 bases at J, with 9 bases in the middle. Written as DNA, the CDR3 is TGCGCCAGCAGCCAAGACGTAGTTGGTAGCAATCAGCCCCAGCATTTT. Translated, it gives CASSQDVVGSNQPQHF.

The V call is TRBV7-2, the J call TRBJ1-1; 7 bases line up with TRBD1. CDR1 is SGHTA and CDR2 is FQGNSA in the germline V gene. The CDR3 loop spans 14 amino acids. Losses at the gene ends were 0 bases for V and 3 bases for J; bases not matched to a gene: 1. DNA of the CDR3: TGTGCCAGCAGCTTAGCGGGGACAGACACTGAAGCTTTCTTT. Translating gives CASSLAGTDTEAFF.

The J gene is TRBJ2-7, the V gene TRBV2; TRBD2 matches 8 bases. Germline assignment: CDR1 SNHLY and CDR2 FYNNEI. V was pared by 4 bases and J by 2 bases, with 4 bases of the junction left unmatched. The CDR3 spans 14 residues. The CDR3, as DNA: TGTGCCAGCAGTGCTGAAGCGGGGGCCTACGAGCAGTACTTC. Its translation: CASSAEAGAYEQYF.

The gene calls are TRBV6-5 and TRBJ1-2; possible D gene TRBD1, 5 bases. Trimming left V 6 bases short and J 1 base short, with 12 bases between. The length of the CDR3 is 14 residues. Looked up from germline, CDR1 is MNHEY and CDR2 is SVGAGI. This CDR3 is CASRGVPLNYGYTF. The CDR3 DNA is TGTGCCAGCAGGGGGGTCCCCCTTAACTATGGCTACACCTTC.

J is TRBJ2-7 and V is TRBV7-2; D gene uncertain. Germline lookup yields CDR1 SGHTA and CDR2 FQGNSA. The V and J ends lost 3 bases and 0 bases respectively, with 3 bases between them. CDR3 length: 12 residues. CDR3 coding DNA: TGTGCCAGCAGCTTCGTCTCCTACGAGCAGTACTTC. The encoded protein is CASSFVSYEQYF.

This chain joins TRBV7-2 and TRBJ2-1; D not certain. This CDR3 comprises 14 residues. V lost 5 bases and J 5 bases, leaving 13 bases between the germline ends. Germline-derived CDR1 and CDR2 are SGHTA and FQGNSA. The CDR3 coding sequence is TGTGCCAGCAGCAACCAAGACGGAAACAATGAGCAGTTCTTC. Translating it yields CASSNQDGNNEQFF.

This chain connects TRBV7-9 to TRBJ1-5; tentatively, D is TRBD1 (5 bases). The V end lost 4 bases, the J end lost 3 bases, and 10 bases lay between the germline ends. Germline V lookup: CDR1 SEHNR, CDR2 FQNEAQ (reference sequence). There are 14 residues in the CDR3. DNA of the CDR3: TGTGCCAGCAGCTCTTCAGGGTACAATCAGCCCCAGCATTTT. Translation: CASSSSGYNQPQHF.

The CDR3 loop is CASSMGSATAGYTF. CDR3 DNA: TGCGCCAGCAGCATGGGGTCAGCTACTGCGGGCTACACCTTC. The genes are TRBV5-1 and TRBJ1-2; D gene ambiguous. The CDR3 is 14 amino acids. V was shortened by 4 bases and J by 8 bases, with 18 bases between the two germline ends. Germline CDR1 reads SGHRS; CDR2 reads YFSETQ. The full variable domain, rest sourced from reference TRBV5-1 and TRBJ1-2, is KAGVTQTPRYLIKTRGQQVTLSCSPISGHRSVSWYQQTPGQGLQFLFEYFSETQRNKGNFPGRFSGRQFSNSRSEMNVSTLELGDSALYLCASSMGSATAGYTFGSGTRLTVV.

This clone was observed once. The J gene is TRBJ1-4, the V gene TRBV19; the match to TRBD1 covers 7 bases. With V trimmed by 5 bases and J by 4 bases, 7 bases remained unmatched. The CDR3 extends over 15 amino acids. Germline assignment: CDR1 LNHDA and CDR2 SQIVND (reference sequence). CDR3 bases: TGTGCCAGTAGTTCGCAAAGGGGGCTTAATGAAAAACTGTTTTTT. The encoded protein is CASSSQRGLNEKLFF.

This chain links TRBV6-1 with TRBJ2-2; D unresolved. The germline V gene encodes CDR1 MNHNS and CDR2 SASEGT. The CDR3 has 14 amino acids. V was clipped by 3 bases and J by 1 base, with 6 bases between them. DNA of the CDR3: TGTGCCAGCAGTGACGGGCAGAACACCGGGGAGCTGTTTTTT. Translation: CASSDGQNTGELFF.